The clone carrying this T cell receptor (beta chain) has more than one count but fewer than ten. Its antigen is unidentified. Constant-segment primers served in 5'RACE that generated TCR alpha and TCR beta cDNA libraries bearing sample barcodes and UMIs. TCRdb reanalysed the 5' RACE reads using MiXCR and keeps one entry per CDR3 protein. The repertoire holds 130,000 to 150,000 distinct CDR3 sequences, with 15% to 20% as singletons. These data originate in a study of T-cell memory formation after mild COVID-19. The wider study: Clusters were largely donor specific. Points from the study as a whole: Second-wave clones that peaked on day 37 lacked confirmed SARS-CoV-2 specificity. Clones which contracted sat mainly in CM and EM if CD4+, and in EMRA if CD8+.

Trimming removed 0 bases at V and 9 bases at J, with 7 bases between. CDR3 length equals 12 residues. The germline CDR1 and CDR2 sequences are SGHRS and YFSETQ. The receptor was derived from an adult woman who had mild COVID-19 (a few samples of this study predate the infection). Cell type and time point are not known. Input material: PBMCs or a T cell subset sorted from them (not recorded which). The chain carries TRBV5-1 and TRBJ2-1; D uncertain. The CDR3 bases are TGCGCCAGCAGCTTGGCACGGCGTGAGCAGTTCTTC. Translation: CASSLARREQFF.